The 21 T cell receptor beta chains in this list originate from one sample, sequenced in a study of shared clonotypes between healthy human individuals. CD8 cells classed as naive were CD45RO-negative and positively selected for CCR7, excluding terminally differentiated effector memory CD45RA+ cells. Generated by immunoSEQ multiplex PCR, the TCRdb table keeps only in-frame clones and is missing some. The sample lists about 680,000 clones, just over 90% occurring once. The sample consisted of naive CD8+ T cells sorted from blood. The origin of the receptors is a man younger than 45 in good health.

About this clone: This specimen includes other DNA sequences encoding the same CDR3. The V gene is TRBV29-1, the J gene TRBJ2-7; D possibly corresponds to TRBD1 (6 bases). The CDR3 runs to 14 residues. V lost 1 base to trimming and J lost 2 bases, with 12 bases between them. Germline assignment: CDR1 SQVTM and CDR2 ANQGSEA. The CDR3 loop is CSVEGAGETYEQYF. The CDR3 DNA follows: TGCAGCGTTGAAGGGGCAGGGGAGACCTACGAGCAGTACTTC.

The chain couples TRBV6-5 to TRBJ2-5; D is uncertain. V was shortened by 5 bases and J by 2 bases, with 9 bases between the two germline ends. Germline assignment: CDR1 MNHEY and CDR2 SVGAGI. The CDR3 has 13 residues. CDR3 in amino acids: CASSPHSQETQYF. The CDR3 DNA sequence: TGTGCCAGCAGTCCTCATTCACAAGAGACCCAGTACTTC.

This rearrangement joins TRBV19 to TRBJ1-5; D call uncertain. This CDR3 contains 13 residues. The V end lost 4 bases, the J end lost 5 bases, and 9 bases lay between the germline ends. CDR1 is LNHDA and CDR2 is SQIVND in the germline V gene (reference sequence). The CDR3 DNA follows: TGTGCCAGTAGTACGAGCGTAGATCAGCCCCAGCATTTT. It yields the protein CASSTSVDQPQHF. Full variable domain (outside the CDR3, taken from reference TRBV19 and TRBJ1-5): DGGITQSPKYLFRKEGQNVTLSCEQNLNHDAMYWYRQDPGQGLRLIYYSQIVNDFQKGDIAEGYSVSREKKESFPLTVTSAQKNPTAFYLCASSTSVDQPQHFGDGTRLSIL.

The gene calls are TRBV19 and TRBJ2-3; TRBD2 agrees at 13 bases. This CDR3 contains 19 residues. V lost 5 bases and J lost 4; bases outside the gene matches: 15. The germline V gene has CDR1 LNHDA and CDR2 SQIVND (reference sequence). CDR3 nucleotide sequence: TGTGCCAGTAGTGACCCCGAACTAGCGGGAGGGCCAGAACCAGATACGCAGTATTTT. Protein: CASSDPELAGGPEPDTQYF.

This chain uses TRBV7-9 with TRBJ2-4; D unresolved. This CDR3 region has 16 residues. V was shortened by 0 bases and J by 2 bases, with 11 bases between the two germline ends. The V gene's germline CDR1 is SEHNR and CDR2 FQNEAQ (reference sequence). The CDR3 sequence: CASSLAAENPKNIQYF. The CDR3 region has the DNA TGTGCCAGCAGCTTAGCGGCCGAAAATCCCAAAAACATTCAGTACTTC.

The chain recombines TRBV29-1 with TRBJ2-7; no firm D call. V lost 3 bases and J lost 0, with 6 bases in between. Germline assignment: CDR1 SQVTM and CDR2 ANQGSEA. The CDR3 consists of 12 residues. CDR3 in DNA: TGCAGCGTTGATACCAACTCCTACGAGCAGTACTTC. This encodes CSVDTNSYEQYF.

In DNA, the CDR3 is TGCGCCAGCAGCCAAGATCCGGGGGACAGGGGGCTTTATGGCTACACCTTC. Translated: CASSQDPGDRGLYGYTF. The chain joins TRBV4-1 to TRBJ1-2; 12 bases match TRBD1. With V trimmed by 0 bases and J by 5 bases, 7 bases remained unmatched. The V gene's germline CDR1 is MGHRA and CDR2 YSYEKL. This CDR3 region has 17 residues.

J is TRBJ2-1 and V is TRBV5-6; no reliable D call. V dropped 0 bases and J dropped 0 bases, with 10 bases sitting between them. This CDR3 region has 16 residues. Germline V gene lookup returns CDR1 SGHDT and CDR2 YYEEEE. The CDR3: CASSLAAGSSYNEQFF. Written as DNA, the CDR3 is TGTGCCAGCAGCTTGGCGGCAGGAAGCTCCTACAATGAGCAGTTCTTC.

The J gene is TRBJ2-5, the V gene TRBV5-1; 9 bases agree with TRBD1. The V gene end was trimmed by 1 base and the J gene end by 3 bases; junction bases not matched to a gene: 1. The CDR3 loop spans 14 amino acids. Per germline, CDR1 SGHRS and CDR2 YFSETQ. The CDR3 region is CASSLRDREETQYF. The CDR3 DNA reads TGCGCCAGCAGCTTGCGGGACAGGGAAGAGACCCAGTACTTC.

The chain is built from TRBV2 and TRBJ1-3, with 8 bases lining up with TRBD1. Trimming at V came to 4 bases and at J to 0 bases, leaving 8 bases not matched to a gene. The germline gives CDR1 SNHLY, CDR2 FYNNEI. The CDR3 is 17 residues long. CDR3 sequence reads: CASSGATGADSGNTIYF. The DNA of the CDR3 is TGTGCCAGCAGTGGAGCGACAGGGGCCGACTCTGGAAACACCATATATTTT.

CDR3 protein: CASSYKVRDATQYF. CDR3 nucleotides: TGTGCCAGCAGTTACAAGGTGAGGGACGCCACGCAGTATTTT. The chain is built from TRBV6-6 and TRBJ2-3; either TRBD1 or TRBD2 may supply D (5 bases each). The CDR3 sequence is 14 residues long. Per the germline V gene, CDR1 is MNHNY and CDR2 is SVGAGI (reference sequence). V was clipped by 2 bases and J by 9 bases, with 15 bases between them.

V and J are TRBV19 and TRBJ2-1; 12 bases line up with TRBD1. The CDR3 runs 17 residues. Germline CDR1 reads LNHDA; CDR2 reads SQIVND (reference sequence). Trimming cost V 0 bases and J 7 bases; bases outside gene matches: 7. The CDR3 DNA is TGTGCCAGTAGTATAGAAGGGGGACAGGGGGCTTGGAATGAGCAGTTCTTC. It codes for CASSIEGGQGAWNEQFF.

The chain recombines TRBV19 with TRBJ1-5; weak D call: TRBD1 (5 bases). Trimming shortened V by 3 bases and J by 3 bases, and 21 bases separated the two germline ends. Germline loops: CDR1 LNHDA, CDR2 SQIVND (reference sequence). This CDR3 is built from 18 residues. CDR3 loop: CASSIGQSRRLNNQPQHF. The CDR3 DNA reads TGTGCCAGTAGTATCGGACAAAGCCGCCGTTTAAACAATCAGCCCCAGCATTTT.

The chain combines TRBV7-7 with TRBJ2-7; TRBD1 is a possible D gene (5 bases). The germline gives CDR1 SSHAT, CDR2 FNYEAQ (reference sequence). V was pared by 2 bases and J by 3 bases, with 11 bases between. There are 14 residues in the CDR3. The CDR3 loop reads CASSLPRASYEQYF. Here the CDR3 DNA reads TGTGCCAGCAGCTTACCCAGGGCCAGCTACGAGCAGTACTTC.

There are a few counts of this clone. CDR3 DNA: TGTGCCAGCAGCCCCGAGTCAGTACAAGAGACCCAGTACTTC. It yields the protein CASSPESVQETQYF. This chain connects TRBV7-6 to TRBJ2-5; D unresolved. CDR1 and CDR2 (germline): SGHVS, FNYEAQ. Trimming cost V 5 bases and J 2 bases, with 12 bases left between them. The CDR3 has 14 residues.

The genes are TRBV5-1 and TRBJ2-1, with 14 bases that match TRBD2. With V trimmed by 4 bases and J by 5 bases, 8 bases remained unmatched. Germline CDR1 is SGHRS and CDR2 is YFSETQ. The CDR3 totals 17 residues. The chain's CDR3 is CASSPGLAGVAHNEQFF. CDR3 bases: TGCGCCAGCAGCCCGGGACTAGCGGGAGTCGCGCACAATGAGCAGTTCTTC.

Details on this clone: Other DNA sequences within the sample encode an identical CDR3. The chain has TRBV5-1 and TRBJ2-7; 9 bases are shared with TRBD1. Germline values: CDR1 SGHRS, CDR2 YFSETQ. This CDR3 comprises 14 residues. Trimming took 0 bases from V and 4 from J; bases not matched to a gene: 2. CDR3 coding DNA: TGCGCCAGCAGCTTGGGGACAGGGGCATACGAGCAGTACTTC. It yields the protein CASSLGTGAYEQYF.

This chain joins TRBV4-3 and TRBJ2-1; D not resolved. This CDR3 has 17 amino acids. Trimming removed 5 bases from V and 4 bases from J, with 21 bases in between. Germline loops: CDR1 LGHNA, CDR2 YSLEER. The CDR3 bases are TGCGCCAGCAGCTCCATTAAGGGAATGGCCAGTTACAATGAGCAGTTCTTC. It codes for CASSSIKGMASYNEQFF.

This sequence joins TRBV28 and TRBJ2-4; D remains ambiguous. The CDR3 spans 13 residues. Germline CDR1 reads MDHEN; CDR2 reads SYDVKM. With 1 base removed from V and 7 bases from J, the gap between germline ends came to 8 bases. Here the CDR3 DNA reads TGTGCCAGCAGTTTATCGTCATACAACATTCAGTACTTC. Translating gives CASSLSSYNIQYF.

Remarks on this clone: At one of its ends the junction is not consistent with the germline gene, which may arise from a read error. The J gene is TRBJ2-4, the V gene TRBV28; 8 nucleotides line up with TRBD1. Germline V gene lookup returns CDR1 MDHEN and CDR2 SYDVKM. This CDR3 has 11 amino acids. CDR3 sequence reads: CASSYPGQADF. The CDR3 DNA reads as TGTGCCAGCAGCTACCCGGGACAGGCGGACTTC.

The chain combines TRBV7-9 with TRBJ2-2; no clear D. The CDR3 covers 13 residues. CDR1 is SEHNR, CDR2 FQNEAQ, per germline (reference sequence). The V end lost 1 base, the J end lost 7 bases, and 7 bases lay between the germline ends. CDR3 loop: CASSLGAVGELFF. DNA for the CDR3: TGTGCCAGCAGCTTAGGAGCAGTCGGGGAGCTGTTTTTT. Full variable domain (missing parts from reference TRBV7-9 and TRBJ2-2): DTGVSQNPRHKITKRGQNVTFRCDPISEHNRLYWYRQTLGQGPEFLTYFQNEAQLEKSRLLSDRFSAERPKGSFSTLEIQRTEQGDSAMYLCASSLGAVGELFFGEGSRLTVL.